The 5 T cell receptor beta chains presented below share a single source sample, sequenced in a study of OX40 agonist ivuxolimab in advanced cancers. The repertoire was sequenced with immunoSEQ multiplex PCR; TCRdb's copy has only in-frame clones and lacks some. The sample records 75,000 to 100,000 clones, less than 85% being singletons. Here the sequenced sample was CD4+ or CD8+ T cells sorted from blood, taken in a trial of the OX40 agonist ivuxolimab. Receptors originate from an adult with an advanced solid tumor such as melanoma, head and neck, liver or kidney cancer.

This clone is medium-sized (0.01 to 0.1%). The J gene is TRBJ2-7, the V gene TRBV11-2, with D possibly being TRBD1 (5 bases). CDR1 is SGHAT and CDR2 is FQNNGV in the germline V gene. Between the trimmed V and J ends, which lost 4 bases and 2 bases, there was a span of 6 bases. CDR3 length: 12 amino acids. The CDR3 sequence: CASSWGTYEQYF. The CDR3, as DNA: TGTGCCAGCAGCTGGGGCACCTACGAGCAGTACTTC.

The rearrangement joins TRBV28 to TRBJ2-7; TRBD1 matches at 9 bases. V was pared by 4 bases and J by 5 bases, with 9 bases of the junction left unmatched. Germline CDR1 reads MDHEN; CDR2 reads SYDVKM. This CDR3 spans 15 amino acids. The CDR3 region is CASSSSGTGFHEQYF. CDR3 nucleotide sequence: TGTGCCAGCAGTTCCTCCGGGACAGGGTTCCACGAGCAGTACTTC.

The chain employs TRBV7-2 and TRBJ2-6, with D perhaps TRBD1 or TRBD2 (6 bases each). The V end lost 2 bases, the J end lost 0 bases, and 8 bases lay between the germline ends. CDR1 and CDR2 from the germline V gene are SGHTA and FQGNSA. CDR3 length: 16 residues. The CDR3 sequence is CASSLRGDSGANVLTF. CDR3 nucleotides: TGTGCCAGCAGCTTAAGGGGGGACTCTGGGGCCAACGTCCTGACTTTC.

This clone has a single count. This chain joins TRBV7-3 and TRBJ2-3; 7 bases fit TRBD1. The CDR3 loop spans 14 amino acids. Germline V gene lookup returns CDR1 SGHTA and CDR2 FQGTGA. The V and J ends lost 0 bases and 4 bases, in that order; junction bases with no gene match: 1. CDR3 loop: CASSLTTGPDTQYF. The CDR3 nucleotides are TGTGCCAGCAGCTTAACGACAGGGCCAGATACGCAGTATTTT. Based on the CDR3 plus reference TRBV7-3 and TRBJ2-3, the full variable domain is GAGVSQTPSNKVTEKGKYVELRCDPISGHTALYWYRQSLGQGPEFLIYFQGTGAADDSGLPNDRFFAVRPEGSVSTLKIQRTERGDSAVYLCASSLTTGPDTQYFGPGTRLTVL.

The rearrangement uses TRBV5-1 and TRBJ2-7; tentative D call: TRBD1 (6 bases). The CDR3 length is 14 residues. The V gene lost 2 bases and the J gene lost 2 bases, with 11 bases spanning the gap. The germline CDR1 and CDR2 sequences are SGHRS and YFSETQ. The CDR3 is CASSFLQGPYEQYF. The CDR3 DNA follows: TGCGCCAGCAGCTTTTTACAGGGACCCTACGAGCAGTACTTC.